One and the same sample provided the 30 T cell receptor beta chains below, sequenced in a study of blood T cell repertoires in COVID-19. Assay: immunoSEQ multiplex PCR; the TCRdb copy retains only in-frame clones and omits some. Here the sample spans fewer than 25,000 clones, 85% to 90% being singletons. The sequenced sample was peripheral blood. These receptors were taken from a human donor with active COVID-19. The donor label of this sample is uncertain.

This chain connects TRBV7-2 to TRBJ2-7; 12 bases align to TRBD2. The CDR3 length is 18 residues. J gave up 3 bases and V 2 bases, and 11 bases lay outside the gene matches. The germline V gene encodes CDR1 SGHTA and CDR2 FQGNSA. CDR3 DNA: TGTGCCAGCAGCTTATTCTCGCTAGCGGGAGGGCCCCTCTACGAGCAGTACTTC. Its translation: CASSLFSLAGGPLYEQYF.

Only a few counts were recorded for this clone. The chain couples TRBV9 to TRBJ1-2; D not certain. CDR1 is SGDLS and CDR2 is YYNGEE in the germline V gene. V gave up 4 bases and J gave up 3 bases, with 10 bases separating them. This CDR3 comprises 13 residues. CDR3 amino acids: CASSPGIHYGYTF. In DNA, the CDR3 is TGTGCCAGCAGCCCGGGGATCCACTATGGCTACACCTTC. The full variable domain, rest sourced from reference TRBV9 and TRBJ1-2, is DSGVTQTPKHLITATGQRVTLRCSPRSGDLSVYWYQQSLDQGLQFLIQYYNGEERAKGNILERFSAQQFPDLHSELNLSSLELGDSALYFCASSPGIHYGYTFGSGTRLTVV.

This rearrangement joins TRBV2 to TRBJ2-1; D unresolved. Germline values: CDR1 SNHLY, CDR2 FYNNEI. Trimming cost V 7 bases and J 8 bases, with 15 bases left between them. The CDR3 totals 13 residues. CDR3 in amino acids: CASIPSTFDEQFF. In DNA form, the CDR3 reads TGTGCCAGCATTCCTAGTACGTTCGATGAGCAGTTCTTC.

This chain uses TRBV9 with TRBJ2-1, with TRBD2 identical over 7 bases. Per germline, CDR1 SGDLS and CDR2 YYNGEE. V lost 0 bases and J lost 0; bases outside the gene matches: 9. This CDR3 spans 18 amino acids. This CDR3 reads CASSVVGTGGSSYNEQFF. DNA for the CDR3: TGTGCCAGCAGCGTAGTAGGAACGGGGGGTAGCTCCTACAATGAGCAGTTCTTC.

This clone was counted only a few times. The J gene is TRBJ2-1, the V gene TRBV5-1, with TRBD2 matching 9 bases. V lost 4 bases, J lost 4 bases, and 6 bases stayed unmatched. There are 15 residues in the CDR3. CDR1 is SGHRS and CDR2 is YFSETQ in the germline V gene. The CDR3 bases are TGCGCCAGCAGCAGTAGCGGGGGCAATTACAATGAGCAGTTCTTC. It codes for CASSSSGGNYNEQFF. The full variable domain, in which reference TRBV5-1 and TRBJ2-1 provide the parts outside the CDR3, is KAGVTQTPRYLIKTRGQQVTLSCSPISGHRSVSWYQQTPGQGLQFLFEYFSETQRNKGNFPGRFSGRQFSNSRSEMNVSTLELGDSALYLCASSSSGGNYNEQFFGPGTRLTVL.

This rearrangement joins TRBV7-6 to TRBJ2-3, with 13 bases lining up with TRBD2. The germline V gene has CDR1 SGHVS and CDR2 FNYEAQ. There are 17 residues in the CDR3. After removal of 2 bases from V and 5 bases from J, the junction contained 7 bases not matched to a gene. CDR3 region: CASSLPRLAGGRDTQYF. For the CDR3, the DNA is TGTGCCAGCAGCTTACCTAGACTAGCGGGGGGTCGAGATACGCAGTATTTT.

The chain carries TRBV7-2 and TRBJ2-7, with TRBD1 matching 10 bases. Germline V gives CDR1 SGHTA, CDR2 FQGNSA. The CDR3 sequence is 17 residues long. The V gene end was trimmed by 0 bases and the J gene end by 0 bases; junction bases not matched to a gene: 5. This chain's CDR3 is CASSLAGGQGTSYEQYF. The DNA of the CDR3 is TGTGCCAGCAGCTTAGCTGGGGGACAGGGGACCTCCTACGAGCAGTACTTC. The full variable domain, rest sourced from reference TRBV7-2 and TRBJ2-7, is GAGVSQSPSNKVTEKGKDVELRCDPISGHTALYWYRQSLGQGLEFLIYFQGNSAPDKSGLPSDRFSAERTGGSVSTLTIQRTQQEDSAVYLCASSLAGGQGTSYEQYFGPGTRLTVT.

The rearrangement links TRBV12-3 or TRBV12-4 to TRBJ2-3; D gene uncertain. V was cut by 5 bases and J by 6 bases, with 12 bases left in between. The CDR3 consists of 13 residues. In DNA, the CDR3 is TGTGCCAGCAGTCACAGCTATGGGGATACGCAGTATTTT. Its protein is CASSHSYGDTQYF.

The chain has TRBV30 and TRBJ1-1, with TRBD1 as a possible D gene (6 bases). V shed 4 bases and J shed 5 bases, with 17 bases lying between them. Germline lookup yields CDR1 GTSNPN and CDR2 SVGIG (reference sequence). There are 14 residues in the CDR3. The CDR3 coding sequence is TGTGCCTGGACCCGTCGCGGGGGCGAGACTGAAGCTTTCTTT. It translates to CAWTRRGGETEAFF.

The V call is TRBV9, the J call TRBJ2-1; 10 bases line up with TRBD2. The CDR3 totals 14 residues. Germline trimming cut 1 base from V and 5 bases from J; bases unmatched to any gene: 0. The germline gives CDR1 SGDLS, CDR2 YYNGEE. CDR3 protein: CASSVLAGDNEQFF. CDR3 DNA: TGTGCCAGCAGCGTACTAGCGGGGGACAATGAGCAGTTCTTC.

The gene calls are TRBV18 and TRBJ2-5, with TRBD1 identical over 7 bases. Germline V gene sequence: CDR1 KGHSH, CDR2 LQKENI. Unmatched junction bases numbered 4, after V lost 3 bases and J lost 0 bases. The CDR3 has 15 residues. CDR3 protein: CASSPPGQYQETQYF. CDR3 nucleotides: TGTGCCAGCTCACCCCCGGGACAGTACCAAGAGACCCAGTACTTC.

This clone was recorded a few times. The rearrangement joins TRBV4-1 to TRBJ2-1, with D tentatively TRBD1 (6 bases). CDR3 size: 18 residues. V was cut by 1 base and J by 3 bases, with 19 bases left in between. Per the germline V gene, CDR1 is MGHRA and CDR2 is YSYEKL. CDR3 loop: CASSQAIHPGAIYNEQFF. CDR3 nucleotides: TGCGCCAGCAGCCAAGCCATTCATCCAGGGGCCATCTACAATGAGCAGTTCTTC.

The chain's CDR3 is CASSFFSGANTGELFF. CDR3 DNA: TGTGCCAGCAGCTTCTTTTCGGGGGCGAACACCGGGGAGCTGTTTTTT. J is TRBJ2-2 and V is TRBV5-8; D might be TRBD2 (6 bases). The ends were cut back, 2 bases at V and 0 bases at J, with 11 bases in the middle. This CDR3 is built from 16 residues. The germline V gene has CDR1 SGHTS and CDR2 YDEGEE.

Notes on this clone: This specimen includes other DNA sequences encoding the same CDR3. The CDR3 bases are TGTGCCAGCAGCCAAGGCGGGTACACCGGGGAGCTGTTTTTT. Translating gives CASSQGGYTGELFF. This chain connects TRBV3-1 (or the pseudogene TRBV3-2) to TRBJ2-2; D is possibly TRBD2 (5 bases). V was pared by 1 base and J by 3 bases, with 6 bases between. The CDR3 totals 14 residues. CDR1 and CDR2 from the germline V gene are LGHDT and YNNKEL (reference sequence).

This chain links TRBV19 with TRBJ1-2, with 7 bases identical to TRBD1. The CDR3 is 15 amino acids. Germline V gene data show CDR1 as LNHDA and CDR2 as SQIVND (reference sequence). Trimming removed 6 bases from V and 5 bases from J; junction bases left unmatched: 12. The CDR3 nucleotides read TGTGCCAGTAGCCGAGAGGGGACAGCTACATATGGCTACACCTTC. This codes for CASSREGTATYGYTF.

A single count supports this clone. CDR3: CASSQGAADTQYF. The CDR3 DNA is TGTGCCAGCAGCCAGGGGGCGGCAGATACGCAGTATTTT. The chain joins TRBV3-1 (or the pseudogene TRBV3-2) to TRBJ2-3; D is perhaps TRBD1 (6 bases). The V and J ends lost 3 bases and 4 bases respectively, with 8 bases between them. The CDR3 is 13 amino acids. Germline CDR1 is LGHDT and CDR2 is YNNKEL (reference sequence).

This chain joins TRBV4-2 and TRBJ2-1, with 7 bases fitting TRBD2. V lost 4 bases to trimming and J lost 1 base; unmatched junction nucleotides: 10. The CDR3 covers 17 residues. CDR1 is LGHNA, CDR2 YNFKEQ, per germline. CDR3 sequence: CASSLGGAGESYNEQFF. CDR3 DNA: TGTGCCAGCAGCCTGGGAGGGGCGGGAGAATCCTACAATGAGCAGTTCTTC.

This chain links TRBV10-1 with TRBJ2-3, with D possibly TRBD2 on 6 matching bases. CDR1 is WNHNN and CDR2 is SYGVQD in the germline V gene (reference sequence). CDR3 length: 14 residues. The V gene lost 11 bases and the J gene lost 1 base, with 16 bases spanning the gap. The DNA of the CDR3 is TGCGCCGCCTCGCCCTCGGGGGGCACAGATACGCAGTATTTT. The encoded protein is CAASPSGGTDTQYF.

The J gene is TRBJ2-7, the V gene TRBV15; 9 positions agree with TRBD2. The germline V gene encodes CDR1 LNHNV and CDR2 YYDKDF (reference sequence). Germline trimming cut 5 bases from V and 0 bases from J; bases unmatched to any gene: 5. This CDR3 has 15 residues. CDR3 in amino acids: CATSWGRGGSYEQYF. Written as DNA, the CDR3 is TGTGCCACCAGCTGGGGGCGGGGGGGCTCCTACGAGCAGTACTTC.

There are a few counts of this clone. This sequence joins TRBV6-5 and TRBJ1-1; the match to TRBD1 covers 10 bases. V was clipped by 6 bases and J by 4 bases; unmatched bases: 8. This CDR3 is 15 amino acids long. Germline V gene lookup returns CDR1 MNHEY and CDR2 SVGAGI. CDR3 in amino acids: CASSLGTGAITEAFF. For the CDR3, the DNA is TGTGCCAGCAGCCTCGGGACAGGGGCCATCACTGAAGCTTTCTTT.

The J gene is TRBJ2-1, the V gene TRBV6-5, with TRBD1 identical over 11 bases. The J segment lost 10 bases and the V segment lost 5 bases, leaving 10 bases of the junction unmatched. Germline CDR1 and CDR2: MNHEY and SVGAGI. There are 15 residues in the CDR3. The chain's CDR3 is CASSTGTGGMGEQFF. CDR3 DNA: TGTGCCAGCAGTACCGGGACAGGGGGAATGGGAGAGCAGTTCTTC.

The chain joins TRBV18 to TRBJ2-7, with TRBD1 matching over 8 bases. Germline loops: CDR1 KGHSH, CDR2 LQKENI. V lost 5 bases, J lost 6 bases, and 6 bases stayed unmatched. The CDR3 spans 13 residues. CDR3 coding DNA: TGTGCCAGCTCATCGATTCAGGGGGCCGAGCAGTACTTC. This translates into CASSSIQGAEQYF.

CDR3 in DNA: TGTGCCAGCAGTTTACGGAGCGGGGGCTGGGAGACAGATACGCAGTATTTT. As protein: CASSLRSGGWETDTQYF. This chain uses TRBV28 with TRBJ2-3; 8 nucleotides line up with TRBD2. This CDR3 has 17 amino acids. V lost 2 bases and J lost 3; bases outside the gene matches: 10. In germline, CDR1 is MDHEN, CDR2 SYDVKM.

This clone was seen once. V is TRBV18 and J is TRBJ2-6, with 11 bases identical to TRBD1. V shed 6 bases, J shed 0 bases, and the junction held 1 base outside the gene matches. Germline V CDR1 and CDR2: KGHSH, LQKENI. This CDR3 comprises 16 residues. CDR3 DNA sequence: TGTGCCAGCTCCGGGACAGGGGGCTCTGGGGCCAACGTCCTGACTTTC. Protein product: CASSGTGGSGANVLTF. The entire variable domain, with the rest obtained from reference TRBV18 and TRBJ2-6, is as follows: NAGVMQNPRHLVRRRGQEARLRCSPMKGHSHVYWYRQLPEEGLKFMVYLQKENIIDESGMPKERFSAEFPKEGPSILRIQQVVRGDSAAYFCASSGTGGSGANVLTFGAGSRLTVL.

This clone was seen a handful of times. J is TRBJ1-2 and V is TRBV10-1, with D possibly TRBD1 on 6 matching bases. Trimming removed 7 bases at V and 0 bases at J, with 12 bases between. This CDR3 region has 14 residues. In germline, CDR1 is WNHNN, CDR2 SYGVQD (reference sequence). The CDR3 DNA follows: TGCGCCAGCAAAGTAGGACAGTCTAACTATGGCTACACCTTC. This codes for CASKVGQSNYGYTF.

The rearrangement joins TRBV2 to TRBJ2-3; the D is unclear. Trimming left V 5 bases short and J 3 bases short, with 9 bases between. The CDR3 covers 13 residues. CDR1 is SNHLY and CDR2 is FYNNEI in the germline V gene. CDR3 in DNA: TGTGCCAGCAGTTCAGTGTCAACAGATACGCAGTATTTT. It codes for CASSSVSTDTQYF.

This clone appeared a single time. This sequence joins TRBV23-1 and TRBJ2-5; TRBD1 aligns across 7 bases. TRBV23-1 is designated an ORF whose function remains uncertain. The V segment lost 4 bases and the J segment 7 bases; nucleotides outside the gene matches: 6. CDR3 length equals 13 residues. This CDR3 reads CASSRQGIRTQYF. Here the CDR3 DNA reads TGCGCCAGCAGTCGACAGGGAATTAGGACCCAGTACTTC.

The chain couples TRBV14 to TRBJ1-1; 7 bases agree with TRBD1. The ends lost 4 bases at V and 1 base at J; junction bases unmatched: 12. The CDR3 is made up of 17 amino acids. Germline V gene lookup returns CDR1 SGHDN and CDR2 FVKESK. The CDR3 spells CASSLAPNRGRNTEAFF. CDR3 nucleotide sequence: TGTGCCAGCAGCCTAGCACCAAACAGGGGCCGGAACACTGAAGCTTTCTTT. Based on the CDR3 plus reference TRBV14 and TRBJ1-1, the full variable domain is EAGVTQFPSHSVIEKGQTVTLRCDPISGHDNLYWYRRVMGKEIKFLLHFVKESKQDESGMPNNRFLAERTGGTYSTLKVQPAELEDSGVYFCASSLAPNRGRNTEAFFGQGTRLTVV.

The rearrangement joins TRBV12-3 or TRBV12-4 to TRBJ1-2, with D tentatively TRBD1 (5 bases). The CDR3 length is 12 residues. With 3 bases removed from V and 6 bases from J, the gap between germline ends came to 8 bases. The CDR3 DNA reads TGTGCCAGCAGTTTGGCAGGGAATGGCTACACCTTC. Its translation is CASSLAGNGYTF.

This rearrangement joins TRBV7-2 to TRBJ1-1; 7 bases match TRBD1. The CDR3 has 14 residues. Per the germline V gene, CDR1 is SGHTA and CDR2 is FQGNSA. J gave up 5 bases and V 1 base, and 4 bases lay outside the gene matches. The CDR3 region is CASSLDQGVTEAFF. The CDR3 DNA follows: TGTGCCAGCAGCTTAGATCAGGGGGTTACTGAAGCTTTCTTT.